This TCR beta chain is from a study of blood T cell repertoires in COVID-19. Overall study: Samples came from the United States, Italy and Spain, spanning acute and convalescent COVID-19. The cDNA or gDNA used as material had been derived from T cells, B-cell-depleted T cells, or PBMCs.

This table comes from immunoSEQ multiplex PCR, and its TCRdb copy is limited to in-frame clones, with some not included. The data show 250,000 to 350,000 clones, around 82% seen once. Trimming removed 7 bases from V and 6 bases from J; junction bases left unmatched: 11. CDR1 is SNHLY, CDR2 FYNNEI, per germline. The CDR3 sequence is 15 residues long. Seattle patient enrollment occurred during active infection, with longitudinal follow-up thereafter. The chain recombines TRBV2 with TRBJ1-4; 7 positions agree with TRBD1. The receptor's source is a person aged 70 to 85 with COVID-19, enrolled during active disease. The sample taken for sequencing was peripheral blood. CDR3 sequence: CASTRLGTVDEKLFF. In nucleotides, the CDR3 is TGTGCCAGCACTAGACTGGGGACAGTGGATGAAAAACTGTTTTTT.